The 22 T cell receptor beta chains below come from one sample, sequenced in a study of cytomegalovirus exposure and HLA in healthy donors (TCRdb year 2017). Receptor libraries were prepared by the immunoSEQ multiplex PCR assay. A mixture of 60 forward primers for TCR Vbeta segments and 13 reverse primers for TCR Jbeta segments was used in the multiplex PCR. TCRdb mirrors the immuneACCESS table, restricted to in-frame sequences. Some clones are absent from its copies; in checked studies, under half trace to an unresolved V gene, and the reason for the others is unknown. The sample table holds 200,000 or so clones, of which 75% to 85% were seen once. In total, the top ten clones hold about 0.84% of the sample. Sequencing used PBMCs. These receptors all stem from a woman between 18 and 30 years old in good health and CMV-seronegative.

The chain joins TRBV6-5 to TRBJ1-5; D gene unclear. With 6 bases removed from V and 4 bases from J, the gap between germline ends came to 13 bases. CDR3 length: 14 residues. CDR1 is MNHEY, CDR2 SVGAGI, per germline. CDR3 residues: CASSRHPRNQPQHF. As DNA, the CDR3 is TGTGCCAGCAGCCGACACCCTCGGAATCAGCCCCAGCATTTT.

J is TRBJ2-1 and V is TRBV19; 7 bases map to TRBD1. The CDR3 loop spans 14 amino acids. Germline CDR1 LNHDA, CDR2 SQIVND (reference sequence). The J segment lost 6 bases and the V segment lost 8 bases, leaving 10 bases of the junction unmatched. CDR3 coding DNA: TGTGCCAGTTCAGGTGGGGACAGCGGCAATGAGCAGTTCTTC. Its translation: CASSGGDSGNEQFF.

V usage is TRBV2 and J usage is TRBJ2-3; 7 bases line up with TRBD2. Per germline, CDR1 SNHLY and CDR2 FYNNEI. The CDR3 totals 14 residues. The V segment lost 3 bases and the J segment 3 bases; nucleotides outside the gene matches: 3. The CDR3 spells CASSDILATDTQYF. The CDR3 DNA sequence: TGTGCCAGCAGTGATATACTAGCGACAGATACGCAGTATTTT.

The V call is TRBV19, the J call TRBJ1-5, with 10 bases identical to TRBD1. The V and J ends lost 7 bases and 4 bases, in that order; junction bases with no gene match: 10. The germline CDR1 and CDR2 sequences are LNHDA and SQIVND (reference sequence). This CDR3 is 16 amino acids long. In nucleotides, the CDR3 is TGTGCCAGTAATAATCCCCCGGGACAGGGGAATCAGCCCCAGCATTTT. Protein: CASNNPPGQGNQPQHF. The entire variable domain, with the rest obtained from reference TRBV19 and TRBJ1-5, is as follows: DGGITQSPKYLFRKEGQNVTLSCEQNLNHDAMYWYRQDPGQGLRLIYYSQIVNDFQKGDIAEGYSVSREKKESFPLTVTSAQKNPTAFYLCASNNPPGQGNQPQHFGDGTRLSIL.

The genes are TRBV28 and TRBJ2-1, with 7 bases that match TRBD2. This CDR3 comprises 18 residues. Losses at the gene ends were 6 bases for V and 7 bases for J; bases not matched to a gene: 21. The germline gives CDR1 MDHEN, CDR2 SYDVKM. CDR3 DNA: TGTGCCAGCAGCCCCCTCGGGGTTGGGCGGGAGTTTGGGAATGAGCAGTTCTTC. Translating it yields CASSPLGVGREFGNEQFF.

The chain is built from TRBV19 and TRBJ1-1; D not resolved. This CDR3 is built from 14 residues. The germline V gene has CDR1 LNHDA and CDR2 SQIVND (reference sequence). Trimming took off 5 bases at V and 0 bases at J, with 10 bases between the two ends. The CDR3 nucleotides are TGTGCCAGTAGTCTGCAGAATTTGAACACTGAAGCTTTCTTT. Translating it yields CASSLQNLNTEAFF.

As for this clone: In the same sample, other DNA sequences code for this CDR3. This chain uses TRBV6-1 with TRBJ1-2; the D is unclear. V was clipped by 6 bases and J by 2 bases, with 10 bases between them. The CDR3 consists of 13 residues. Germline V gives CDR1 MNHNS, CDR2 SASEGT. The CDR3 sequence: CASSVQSNYGYTF. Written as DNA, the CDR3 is TGTGCCAGCAGCGTACAGAGCAACTATGGCTACACCTTC.

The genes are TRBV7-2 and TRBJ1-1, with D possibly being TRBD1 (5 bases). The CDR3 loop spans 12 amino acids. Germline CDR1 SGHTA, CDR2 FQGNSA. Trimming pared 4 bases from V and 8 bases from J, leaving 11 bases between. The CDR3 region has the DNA TGTGCCAGCAGCTCGTACCAGGGCGAAGCTTTCTTT. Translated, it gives CASSSYQGEAFF.

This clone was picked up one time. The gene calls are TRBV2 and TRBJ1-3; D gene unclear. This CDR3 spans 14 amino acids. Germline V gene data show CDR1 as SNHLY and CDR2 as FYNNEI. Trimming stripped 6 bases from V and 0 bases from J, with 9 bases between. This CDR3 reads CASSGLTSGNTIYF. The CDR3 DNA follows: TGTGCCAGCAGCGGACTGACCTCTGGAAACACCATATATTTT.

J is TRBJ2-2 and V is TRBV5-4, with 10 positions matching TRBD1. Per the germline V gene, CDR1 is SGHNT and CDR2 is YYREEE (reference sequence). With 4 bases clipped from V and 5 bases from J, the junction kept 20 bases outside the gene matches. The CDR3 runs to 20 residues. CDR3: CASSPPGQGLLFGQTGELFF. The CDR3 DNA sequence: TGTGCCAGCAGCCCGCCGGGACAGGGGTTACTTTTCGGTCAAACCGGGGAGCTGTTTTTT.

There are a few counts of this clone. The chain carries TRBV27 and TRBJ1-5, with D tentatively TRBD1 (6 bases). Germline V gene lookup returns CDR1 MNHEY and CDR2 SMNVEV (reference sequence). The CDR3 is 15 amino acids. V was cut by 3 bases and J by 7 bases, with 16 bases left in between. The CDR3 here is CASSFSGNRAQPQHF. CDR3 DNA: TGTGCCAGCAGTTTTTCGGGGAACAGGGCGCAGCCCCAGCATTTT.

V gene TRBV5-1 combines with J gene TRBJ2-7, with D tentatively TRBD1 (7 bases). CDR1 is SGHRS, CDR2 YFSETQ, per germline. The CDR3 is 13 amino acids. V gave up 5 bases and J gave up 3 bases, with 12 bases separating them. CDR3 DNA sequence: TGCGCCAGCAGGCGGGACAGTTACTACGAGCAGTACTTC. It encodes CASRRDSYYEQYF.

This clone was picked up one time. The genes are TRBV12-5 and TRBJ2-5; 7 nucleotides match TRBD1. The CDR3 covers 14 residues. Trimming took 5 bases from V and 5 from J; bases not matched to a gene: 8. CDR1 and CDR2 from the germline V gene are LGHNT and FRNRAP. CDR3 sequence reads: CASGTSTGIETQYF. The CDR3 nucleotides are TGTGCTAGTGGTACATCGACAGGGATCGAGACCCAGTACTTC.

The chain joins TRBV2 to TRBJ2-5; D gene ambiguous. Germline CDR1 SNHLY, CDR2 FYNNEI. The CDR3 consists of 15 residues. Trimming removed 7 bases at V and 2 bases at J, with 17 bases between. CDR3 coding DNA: TGTGCCAGCACTAGAAGAATGGCGAATCAAGAGACCCAGTACTTC. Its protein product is CASTRRMANQETQYF.

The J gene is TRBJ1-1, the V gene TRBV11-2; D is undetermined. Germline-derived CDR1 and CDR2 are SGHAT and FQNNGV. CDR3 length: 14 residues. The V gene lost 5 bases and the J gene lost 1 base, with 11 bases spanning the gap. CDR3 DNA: TGTGCCAGCAGCACGCAAACAGAGAACACTGAAGCTTTCTTT. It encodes CASSTQTENTEAFF.

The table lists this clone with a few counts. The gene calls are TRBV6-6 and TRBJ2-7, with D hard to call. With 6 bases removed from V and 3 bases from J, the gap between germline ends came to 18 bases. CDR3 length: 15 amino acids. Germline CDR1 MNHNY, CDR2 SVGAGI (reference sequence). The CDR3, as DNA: TGTGCCAGCAGGCATGTCGGCTCGACACTCTACGAGCAGTACTTC. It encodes CASRHVGSTLYEQYF.

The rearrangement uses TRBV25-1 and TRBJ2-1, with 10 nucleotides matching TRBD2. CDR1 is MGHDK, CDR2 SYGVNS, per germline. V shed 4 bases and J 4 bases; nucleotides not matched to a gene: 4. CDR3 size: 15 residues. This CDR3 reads CASSAGLAVYNEQFF. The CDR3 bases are TGTGCCAGCAGTGCTGGACTAGCGGTTTACAATGAGCAGTTCTTC.

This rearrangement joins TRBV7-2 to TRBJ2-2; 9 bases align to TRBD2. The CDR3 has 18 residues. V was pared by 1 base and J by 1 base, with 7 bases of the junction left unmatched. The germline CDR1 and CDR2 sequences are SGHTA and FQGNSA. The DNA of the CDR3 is TGTGCCAGCAGCTTAGTCGGGCTAGCGGGGTTGAACACCGGGGAGCTGTTTTTT. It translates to CASSLVGLAGLNTGELFF.

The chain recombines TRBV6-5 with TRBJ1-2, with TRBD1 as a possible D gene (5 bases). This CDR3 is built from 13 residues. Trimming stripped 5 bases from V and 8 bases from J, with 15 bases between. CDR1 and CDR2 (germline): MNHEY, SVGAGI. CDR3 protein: CASSPSGGIGYTF. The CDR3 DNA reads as TGTGCCAGCAGTCCCAGTGGGGGGATAGGCTACACCTTC.

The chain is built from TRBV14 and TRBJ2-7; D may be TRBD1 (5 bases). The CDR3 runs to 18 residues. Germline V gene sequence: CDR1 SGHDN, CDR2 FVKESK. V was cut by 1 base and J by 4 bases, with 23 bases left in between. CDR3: CASSQGIGQGASLYEQYF. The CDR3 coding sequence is TGTGCCAGCAGCCAAGGAATCGGGCAGGGTGCCTCCTTATACGAGCAGTACTTC.

CDR3 in amino acids: CASSPPSGSYNEQFF. The CDR3 bases are TGTGCCAGCTCACCACCGAGCGGGAGCTACAATGAGCAGTTCTTC. V and J are TRBV18 and TRBJ2-1, with 8 bases identical to TRBD2. CDR3 length: 15 amino acids. Trimming removed 0 bases from V and 3 bases from J; junction bases left unmatched: 1. CDR1 is KGHSH and CDR2 is LQKENI in the germline V gene.

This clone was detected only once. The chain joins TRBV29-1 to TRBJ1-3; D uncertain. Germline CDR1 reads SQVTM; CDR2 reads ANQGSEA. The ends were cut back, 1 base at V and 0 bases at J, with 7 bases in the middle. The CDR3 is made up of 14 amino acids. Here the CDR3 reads CSVEGRHSGNTIYF. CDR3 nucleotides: TGCAGCGTTGAAGGGCGACACTCTGGAAACACCATATATTTT.